This T cell receptor beta chain was recorded in a study of tumor and adjacent non-tumor tissue in lung cancer. The wider study: Patients comprised 12 adenocarcinoma, a couple of squamous cell carcinoma and 1 small cell lung cancer. Study findings and constraints: Tumor tissue had significantly higher TCR diversity than normal lung. In normal lung, the top 100 clones were significantly more dominant than in tumor.

Three rounds of nested PCR, following a modified ARM-PCR protocol, produced the TCRbeta library. TCRdb reanalysed the multiplex PCR reads using MiXCR and keeps one entry per CDR3 protein. Of about 50,000 distinct CDR3 sequences listed, 74% are singletons. Note on this clonotype: Its antigen remains unknown.

No cell sorting was done before RNA was extracted from the tissue. More than 3 cm separated this lung sample from the edge of the tumor. The CDR3 is 14 amino acids. V was clipped by 8 bases and J by 4 bases, with 17 bases between them. Looked up from germline, CDR1 is SGHAT and CDR2 is FQDESV (reference sequence). Sequencing was done on a sample of distant non-tumor lung tissue. This chain joins TRBV11-1 and TRBJ2-5; D unclear. This TCR came from a woman between 55 and 75 years old with non-small cell lung cancer. The CDR3 region has the DNA TGTGCCAGCTGTGTGACGACCTGGGGAGAGACCCAGTACTTC. It is translated as CASCVTTWGETQYF.